The 29 T cell receptor beta chains below all came from one sample that was sequenced in a study of blood T cells in healthy people across ages. A second PCR, run for roughly 6 to 11 cycles, used a sample-barcoded 5' primer plus a J-beta primer mix. Each CDR3 protein gets one entry after TCRdb re-called the 5' RACE reads with MiXCR. The sample lists 1.5 million to 2 million distinct CDR3 sequences, roughly 28% occurring once. The sequencing sample was made of blood. The origin of the receptors is a woman in her 30s in good health.

As for this clonotype: A read error is possible here, since a much larger clone lies one base away. This rearrangement joins TRBV6-1 to TRBJ1-2; TRBD1 might be the D (6 bases). The CDR3 runs 14 residues. V shed 4 bases and J shed 6 bases, with 15 bases lying between them. The germline V gene has CDR1 MNHNS and CDR2 SASEGT. The CDR3 DNA sequence: TGTGCCAGCAGTGGTGGACAGATTATCCATGGCTACACCTTC. Its translation: CASSGGQIIHGYTF.

This clonotype was seen many times. V usage is TRBV29-1 and J usage is TRBJ2-5; TRBD1 aligns across 7 bases. Germline V CDR1 and CDR2: SQVTM, ANQGSEA. With 6 bases clipped from V and 4 bases from J, the junction kept 5 bases outside the gene matches. CDR3 length equals 12 residues. The CDR3 reads CSVGGQAETQYF. The CDR3 DNA is TGCAGCGTCGGAGGACAGGCAGAGACCCAGTACTTC.

The chain uses TRBV28 and TRBJ1-1; a possible D gene is TRBD1 (6 bases). This CDR3 contains 14 residues. CDR1 and CDR2 (germline): MDHEN, SYDVKM. The V end lost 8 bases, the J end lost 4 bases, and 17 bases lay between the germline ends. The CDR3 sequence is CASLYRTGATEAFF. The CDR3 bases are TGTGCCAGCCTATACAGGACGGGGGCCACTGAAGCTTTCTTT.

The chain is built from TRBV14 and TRBJ2-7, with D unresolved. The CDR3 contains 13 residues. Germline CDR1 is SGHDN and CDR2 is FVKESK. The V and J ends lost 1 base and 6 bases respectively, with 10 bases between them. CDR3 in amino acids: CASSQVRCGEQYF. For the CDR3, the DNA is TGTGCCAGCAGCCAAGTTAGGTGCGGCGAGCAGTACTTC.

The chain employs TRBV10-3 and TRBJ2-1; D possibly corresponds to TRBD2 (6 bases). The germline CDR1 and CDR2 sequences are ENHRY and SYGVKD. Trimming took off 2 bases at V and 7 bases at J, with 9 bases between the two ends. There are 13 residues in the CDR3. CDR3 in DNA: TGTGCCATCAGTGAGGTCGGAGGGAATGAGCAGTTCTTC. Its protein product is CAISEVGGNEQFF.

As regards this clonotype: One end of the junction is discordant with germline, which a read error may explain. The chain links TRBV12-3 or TRBV12-4 to TRBJ2-5; no clear D. This CDR3 is 14 amino acids long. The chain's CDR3 is CASSLDGYQETRYF. Here the CDR3 DNA reads TGTGCCAGCAGTTTGGACGGGTACCAAGAGACCCGGTACTTC.

This clonotype was seen ten or more times. This chain joins TRBV5-1 and TRBJ2-3; tentative D call: TRBD2 (6 bases). Trimming left V 0 bases short and J 6 bases short, with 17 bases between. CDR1 is SGHRS and CDR2 is YFSETQ in the germline V gene. This CDR3 has 16 amino acids. The CDR3 DNA follows: TGCGCCAGCAGCTTGGCCGGGACTGCTAATACGGATACGCAGTATTTT. Translated: CASSLAGTANTDTQYF. The full variable domain, in which reference TRBV5-1 and TRBJ2-3 provide the parts outside the CDR3, is KAGVTQTPRYLIKTRGQQVTLSCSPISGHRSVSWYQQTPGQGLQFLFEYFSETQRNKGNFPGRFSGRQFSNSRSEMNVSTLELGDSALYLCASSLAGTANTDTQYFGPGTRLTVL.

For this clonotype: It may be a read error: a sequence one base away is much more abundant. The genes are TRBV20-1 and TRBJ2-5; TRBD2 might be the D (5 bases). V was trimmed by 2 bases and J by 11 bases, leaving 15 bases between them. This CDR3 is built from 12 residues. Germline CDR1 is DFQATT and CDR2 is SNEGSKA (reference sequence). The CDR3 sequence: CSARHLANEQYF. For the CDR3, the DNA is TGCAGTGCTAGACACCTAGCAAATGAGCAGTACTTC.

The chain employs TRBV29-1 and TRBJ2-5; a weak D match, TRBD1 (6 bases). Looked up from germline, CDR1 is SQVTM and CDR2 is ANQGSEA. The CDR3 length is 13 residues. Trimming stripped 3 bases from V and 2 bases from J, with 10 bases between. The CDR3 here is CSVERGFQETQYF. CDR3 DNA: TGCAGCGTTGAGAGGGGGTTTCAAGAGACCCAGTACTTC.

This clonotype was counted ten times or more. CDR3 loop: CASSPNFYEQYF. The CDR3 coding sequence is TGTGCCAGCAGCCCGAACTTCTACGAGCAGTACTTC. V usage is TRBV7-2 and J usage is TRBJ2-7; D is undetermined. Germline CDR1 and CDR2: SGHTA and FQGNSA. The CDR3 covers 12 residues. Trimming stripped 5 bases from V and 3 bases from J, with 8 bases between.

Worth noting for this clonotype: The junction and the germline gene differ at one end; a read error may be behind it. V gene TRBV11-2 combines with J gene TRBJ2-6; 8 nucleotides line up with TRBD1. CDR3 length: 19 amino acids. The germline gives CDR1 SGHAT, CDR2 FQNNGV. CDR3 loop: CASSLDLGRGHSGANVLTF. In DNA form, the CDR3 reads TGCGCCAGCAGCTTAGATTTGGGCAGGGGGCACTCTGGGGCCAACGTCCTGACTTTC. The whole variable domain, filled in from reference TRBV11-2 and TRBJ2-6, reads EAGVAQSPRYKIIEKRQSVAFWCNPISGHATLYWYQQILGQGPKLLIQFQNNGVVDDSQLPKDRFSAERLKGVDSTLKIQPAKLEDSAVYLCASSLDLGRGHSGANVLTFGAGSRLTVL.

In its sample, this clonotype was seen a few times. A single base separates this from a much larger clone, so it may be a read error. This chain links TRBV29-1 with TRBJ1-1; no firm D call. The CDR3 loop spans 13 amino acids. Between the trimmed V and J ends, which lost 6 bases and 6 bases, there was a span of 17 bases. Germline CDR1 reads SQVTM; CDR2 reads ANQGSEA. The CDR3 protein is CSVPYPGLAEAFF. The CDR3 nucleotides read TGCAGCGTACCCTACCCCGGGTTGGCTGAAGCTTTCTTT.

This chain links TRBV12-5 with TRBJ1-1, with a possible D match to TRBD1 (5 bases). In germline, CDR1 is LGHNT, CDR2 FRNRAP. This CDR3 is 17 amino acids long. The V and J ends lost 3 bases and 0 bases respectively, with 17 bases between them. The CDR3 DNA is TGTGCTAGTGGTTTCCCAACCCTTGACAGATTGAACACTGAAGCTTTCTTT. It specifies CASGFPTLDRLNTEAFF.

Written as DNA, the CDR3 is TGTGCCTGGACCCGGACAGGCGGTTCACCCCTCCACTTT. This gives the protein CAWTRTGGSPLHF. V gene TRBV30 combines with J gene TRBJ1-6; 7 bases are a match to TRBD1. Germline assignment: CDR1 GTSNPN and CDR2 SVGIG (reference sequence). With 4 bases clipped from V and 9 bases from J, the junction kept 6 bases outside the gene matches. The CDR3 extends over 13 amino acids.

This clonotype has a handful of counts. A read error may produce the germline difference seen at one junction end. The rearrangement links TRBV12-3 or TRBV12-4 to TRBJ1-1; the match to TRBD1 covers 9 bases. The CDR3 has 16 residues. CDR3 DNA: TGTGCCGGCAGTTGGGACAGGGCGAGGAGGGGCACTGAAGCTTTCTTT. Protein sequence: CAGSWDRARRGTEAFF.

This clonotype has ten or more counts. The V and J genes are TRBV12-3 or TRBV12-4 and TRBJ2-1; D gene ambiguous. This CDR3 is 11 amino acids long. Trimming shortened V by 4 bases and J by 6 bases, and 4 bases separated the two germline ends. This chain's CDR3 is CASSWFNEQFF. The CDR3 coding sequence is TGTGCCAGCAGTTGGTTCAATGAGCAGTTCTTC.

The chain joins TRBV24-1 to TRBJ2-1; 8 nucleotides agree with TRBD2. J lost 6 bases, V lost 7 bases, and 4 bases had no gene match. The germline V gene encodes CDR1 KGHDR and CDR2 SFDVKD. The CDR3 is made up of 13 amino acids. In nucleotides, the CDR3 is TGTGCCACCAGCCTCGGGACTAGCAATGAGCAGTTCTTC. It is translated as CATSLGTSNEQFF.

The V and J genes are TRBV28 and TRBJ2-7, with D perhaps matching TRBD2 (7 bases). V lost 5 bases to trimming and J lost 4 bases, with 15 bases between them. This CDR3 is built from 14 residues. Germline CDR1 reads MDHEN; CDR2 reads SYDVKM. The CDR3 loop reads CASSPLRGGYEQYF. For the CDR3, the DNA is TGTGCCAGCAGTCCATTGAGGGGGGGGTACGAGCAGTACTTC.

In this sample, this clonotype turned up a few times. This sequence joins TRBV18 and TRBJ2-4; D tentatively fits TRBD1 or TRBD2 (5 bases each). The end of the DNA is better explained by TRBJ2-7, so the J call may be wrong. The CDR3 spans 14 residues. The germline gives CDR1 KGHSH, CDR2 LQKENI. The CDR3 loop reads CASSQGRDRYEQYF. CDR3 nucleotide sequence: TGTGCCAGCTCACAGGGACGGGACCGCTACGAGCAGTACTTC.

This clonotype was seen more than once but under ten times. CDR3 loop: CASSAGLAGVREQFF. CDR3 sequence (DNA): TGTGCCAGCAGTGCTGGACTAGCGGGAGTGCGTGAGCAGTTCTTC. The chain joins TRBV12-3 or TRBV12-4 to TRBJ2-1; 13 positions agree with TRBD2. The V and J ends lost 5 bases and 9 bases, in that order; junction bases with no gene match: 7. The CDR3 runs to 15 residues.

On this clonotype: A read error may be the cause here, since a much bigger clone is one base away. The rearrangement uses TRBV7-9 and TRBJ2-5, with D perhaps TRBD1 (6 bases). Looked up from germline, CDR1 is SEHNR and CDR2 is FQNEAQ (reference sequence). The CDR3 sequence is 14 residues long. This CDR3 is CDSSSPGVLETQYF. CDR3 bases: TGTGACAGCAGCTCCCCAGGGGTGTTAGAGACCCAGTACTTC.

This clonotype occurred many times. The J gene is TRBJ2-7, the V gene TRBV9; TRBD2 might be the D (6 bases). The ends were cut back, 3 bases at V and 2 bases at J, with 15 bases in the middle. The V gene's germline CDR1 is SGDLS and CDR2 YYNGEE. This CDR3 is built from 15 residues. As DNA, the CDR3 is TGTGCCAGCAGCGCCAGTGGCGGGGCTACCTACGAGCAGTACTTC. It yields the protein CASSASGGATYEQYF. Combining the CDR3 with reference TRBV9 and TRBJ2-7 gives the whole variable domain DSGVTQTPKHLITATGQRVTLRCSPRSGDLSVYWYQQSLDQGLQFLIQYYNGEERAKGNILERFSAQQFPDLHSELNLSSLELGDSALYFCASSASGGATYEQYFGPGTRLTVT.

This clonotype was recorded a few times. The chain employs TRBV18 and TRBJ2-3; 7 nucleotides match TRBD1. Germline CDR1 reads KGHSH; CDR2 reads LQKENI. This CDR3 has 15 amino acids. After removal of 2 bases from V and 4 bases from J, the junction contained 6 bases not matched to a gene. The CDR3 region has the DNA TGTGCCAGCTCACCAGACAGGGCAATATCAGATACGCAGTATTTT. It encodes CASSPDRAISDTQYF.

The chain uses TRBV5-1 and TRBJ2-1; 7 bases are a match to TRBD2. J lost 10 bases, V lost 10 bases, and 17 bases had no gene match. This CDR3 is built from 14 residues. CDR1 is SGHRS and CDR2 is YFSETQ in the germline V gene. CDR3 DNA sequence: TGCGCCCGCTACCCCGGGGCGCGGGAGAACGAGCAGTTCTTC. Its protein is CARYPGARENEQFF. Together with reference TRBV5-1 and TRBJ2-1, the CDR3 gives the full variable domain: KAGVTQTPRYLIKTRGQQVTLSCSPISGHRSVSWYQQTPGQGLQFLFEYFSETQRNKGNFPGRFSGRQFSNSRSEMNVSTLELGDSALYLCARYPGARENEQFFGPGTRLTVL.

The CDR3: CSARDFWGEGYTF. As DNA, the CDR3 is TGCAGTGCTAGAGATTTCTGGGGCGAAGGCTACACCTTC. This rearrangement joins TRBV20-1 to TRBJ1-2; D perhaps matches TRBD1 (5 bases). The ends were cut back, 0 bases at V and 8 bases at J, with 13 bases in the middle. This CDR3 spans 13 amino acids. Germline CDR1 DFQATT, CDR2 SNEGSKA (reference sequence).

For this clonotype: A junction boundary mismatches the germline segment, possibly from a read error. The rearrangement uses TRBV10-3 and TRBJ1-2, with D tentatively TRBD1 (6 bases). Germline CDR1 ENHRY, CDR2 SYGVKD. There are 16 residues in the CDR3. CDR3 in DNA: TGTGCCGTCAGTGATGGACAGTCATACGAGGGGTATGGCTACACCTTC. Amino acid sequence: CAVSDGQSYEGYGYTF.

This chain uses TRBV20-1 with TRBJ2-3; D possibly corresponds to TRBD1 (6 bases). The V end was cut by 2 bases, the J end by 3 bases, with 12 bases between. CDR1 and CDR2 (germline): DFQATT, SNEGSKA (reference sequence). The CDR3 extends over 14 amino acids. This CDR3 reads CSARPGVWTDTQYF. The CDR3 DNA follows: TGCAGTGCTAGACCAGGGGTTTGGACAGATACGCAGTATTTT.

Concerning this clonotype itself: A read error may explain this, as a much larger clone is one base away. The genes are TRBV6-6 and TRBJ2-7; possibly TRBD2 for D (5 bases). Deletions cut 2 bases from V and 7 bases from J, with 15 bases between. Germline CDR1 is MNHNY and CDR2 is SVGAGI (reference sequence). This CDR3 has 14 residues. CDR3 coding DNA: TGTGCCAGCAGTTACCGGACTGAATACAATGAGCAGTACTTC. As protein: CASSYRTEYNEQYF.

The genes are TRBV28 and TRBJ2-4, with D unclear. Germline CDR1 reads MDHEN; CDR2 reads SYDVKM. Trimming removed 8 bases at V and 3 bases at J, with 17 bases between. CDR3 length equals 15 residues. For the CDR3, the DNA is TGTGCCAGCCGAGCCGGGCAGCTCCTCAAAAACATTCAGTACTTC. It codes for CASRAGQLLKNIQYF.